This TCR beta chain was obtained from a study of T-cell memory formation after mild COVID-19. TCRdb processed the 5' RACE reads anew with MiXCR; each CDR3 protein has one entry. There are more than 100,000 distinct CDR3 sequences in the sample; around 15% occur only once, and around 4.8% lies in the top ten. The germline CDR1 and CDR2 sequences are SEHNR and FQNEAQ (reference sequence). CDR3 length: 13 residues. J gave up 6 bases and V 3 bases, and 3 bases lay outside the gene matches. This TCR was recovered from a young man who had mild COVID-19 (a few samples of this study predate the infection). Cell type and time point are not known. J is TRBJ2-7 and V is TRBV7-9; 9 bases line up with TRBD1. The sample taken for sequencing was PBMCs or a T cell subset sorted from them (not recorded which). This CDR3 reads CASSFGQGREQYF. The CDR3 DNA is TGTGCCAGCAGCTTTGGACAGGGGCGCGAGCAGTACTTC.